This T cell receptor beta chain was obtained from a study of T cells in Graves' hyperthyroidism and ophthalmopathy. Study-level information: Specimen type is peripheral blood, collected at initial diagnosis prior to any treatment.

This clonotype was detected many times. Germline CDR1 and CDR2: LNHNV and YYDKDF (reference sequence). V was cut by 0 bases and J by 1 base, with 9 bases left in between. This CDR3 comprises 15 residues. Active moderate-to-severe ophthalmopathy, Clinical Activity Score at least 3, NOSPECS at least 4, under 3 months' duration. Patients were excluded for uncontrolled infection, other autoimmune disease, pregnancy or lactation. The diagnostic basis comprised clinical symptoms, serum thyroxine and TRAb, thyroid ultrasound and orbital computed tomography. Amplified TCR beta CDR3 regions came from RNA transcripts. During a first-round RT-PCR of the TCR CDR3, the HTBI primer set was used. TCRdb ran MiXCR on the multiplex PCR reads and lists one entry per CDR3 protein. The profile shows hundreds of thousands of distinct CDR3 sequences, roughly a quarter of them singletons.

The sample comprised blood. The sequence came from a woman under 40 with Graves' ophthalmopathy. This sequence joins TRBV15 and TRBJ2-5, with D possibly TRBD2 on 5 matching bases. The CDR3 protein is CATSRDLGVQETQYF. CDR3 nucleotides: TGTGCCACCAGCAGAGATCTGGGAGTCCAAGAGACCCAGTACTTC.